This T cell receptor beta chain was observed in a study of CD8 T cells in ankylosing spondylitis. TCRdb re-called the 5' RACE reads with MiXCR, one entry per CDR3 protein. The sample lists about 260,000 distinct CDR3 sequences; around 18% were seen once. CDR3 size: 13 residues. Trimming at V came to 8 bases and at J to 2 bases, leaving 6 bases not matched to a gene. Germline assignment: CDR1 SQVTM and CDR2 ANQGSEA. The chain has TRBV29-1 and TRBJ2-5; 9 nucleotides agree with TRBD1. What was sequenced was blood, either unsorted or a sorted T cell fraction (not recorded which). This TCR derives from a male donor with ankylosing spondylitis or in good health (not recorded which). The CDR3 reads CSKTQGAQETQYF. The CDR3 region has the DNA TGCAGCAAAACACAGGGGGCTCAAGAGACCCAGTACTTC.